This T cell receptor (beta chain) was recovered during a study of T cell responses to AZD1222 COVID-19 vaccine. The table came from immunoSEQ multiplex PCR; TCRdb's copy has only in-frame clones and leaves some out. The profile shows approximately 150,000 clones, around 90% of them singletons. The sample holds a few counts of this clone. This TCR came from an adult who received the AZD1222 COVID-19 vaccine. This sample comprised peripheral blood, obtained 28 days after the second AZD1222 dose.

The CDR3 nucleotides read TGTGCCAGCTCATCAGGAAGAGGGATGAACACTGAAGCTTTCTTT. Translated: CASSSGRGMNTEAFF. The chain joins TRBV18 to TRBJ1-1; unclear D gene. This CDR3 has 15 residues. CDR1 is KGHSH and CDR2 is LQKENI in the germline V gene. V was clipped by 5 bases and J by 0 bases, with 13 bases between them. Looking up the rest from reference TRBV18 and TRBJ1-1 gives the full variable domain: NAGVMQNPRHLVRRRGQEARLRCSPMKGHSHVYWYRQLPEEGLKFMVYLQKENIIDESGMPKERFSAEFPKEGPSILRIQQVVRGDSAAYFCASSSGRGMNTEAFFGQGTRLTVV.